This TCR beta chain originates from a study of T cells in localized non-small cell lung cancer. Concerning this clone: Its antigen is not identified.

General study results and limits: Longer overall survival was seen with higher T cell density measured in blood. Median detection of top 100 tumor clones in adjacent lung was 57 clones. Since sequencing was restricted to only one region of the tumor, intratumor heterogeneity remains a possibility. Adjacent uninvolved lung had the highest clonality, suggesting focused antigen responses.

Sequencing was performed with immunoSEQ multiplex PCR; in TCRdb, only in-frame clones are kept and a portion is missing. The sample shows 23,000 or so clones, more than 90% of them seen only once. Trimming took 1 base from V and 6 from J, leaving 21 bases between them. The CDR3 has 17 residues. Germline V CDR1 and CDR2: SGHTA, FQGNSA. This specimen was peripheral blood, taken before any cancer treatment. This sequence joins TRBV7-2 and TRBJ1-2; perhaps TRBD1 as D (5 bases). The TCR comes from a man aged 40 to 75 with stage III squamous cell lung carcinoma. The CDR3 DNA reads TGTGCCAGCAGCTTAGTCCTCCAACCAGGTCGAGGGGATGGCTACACCTTC. It codes for CASSLVLQPGRGDGYTF.